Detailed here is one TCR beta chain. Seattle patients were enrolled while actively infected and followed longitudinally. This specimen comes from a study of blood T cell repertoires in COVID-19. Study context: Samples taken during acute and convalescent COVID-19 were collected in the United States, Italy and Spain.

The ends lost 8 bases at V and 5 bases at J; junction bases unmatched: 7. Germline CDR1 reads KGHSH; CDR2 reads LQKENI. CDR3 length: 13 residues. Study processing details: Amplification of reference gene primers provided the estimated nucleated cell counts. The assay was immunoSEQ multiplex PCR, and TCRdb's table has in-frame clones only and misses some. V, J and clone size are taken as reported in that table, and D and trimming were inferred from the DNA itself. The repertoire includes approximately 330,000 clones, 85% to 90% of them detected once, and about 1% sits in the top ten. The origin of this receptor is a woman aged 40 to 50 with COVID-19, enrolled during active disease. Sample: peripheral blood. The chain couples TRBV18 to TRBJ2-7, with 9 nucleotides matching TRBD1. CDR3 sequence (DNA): TGTGCCAGCCCCGGGACAGGGAAGGACGAGCAGTACTTC. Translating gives CASPGTGKDEQYF.